The rows below give T cell receptor beta chains drawn from one sample of a study of blood T cell repertoires in COVID-19. The data were produced by immunoSEQ multiplex PCR, yet TCRdb's version contains in-frame clones alone and is incomplete. The sample includes some 30,000 clones, roughly 88% of them seen just once. Sequenced input: peripheral blood. The source of these receptors is a human donor in a cohort sampled during active COVID-19. Each CDR3 is given with its conserved first and last residue. A D gene is named only where the DNA matches it firmly. The size field is filled for only some rows; it gives once, few, many or a size class.

clone size,V gene,D gene,J gene,CDR3 protein,CDR3 DNA
.,TRBV29-1,TRBD1,TRBJ1-1,CSVDDRGGITEAFF,TGCAGCGTGGATGACAGGGGGGGGATCACTGAAGCTTTCTTT
once,TRBV27,.,TRBJ1-2,CASSQRGTYGYTF,TGTGCCAGCAGCCAAAGGGGGACCTATGGCTACACCTTC
.,TRBV30,.,TRBJ2-5,CAWSIRQETQYF,TGTGCCTGGAGTATCCGTCAAGAGACCCAGTACTTC
.,TRBV9,.,TRBJ1-6,CASSVQEYNSPLHF,TGTGCCAGCAGCGTCCAGGAATATAATTCACCCCTCCACTTT
.,TRBV7-2,TRBD1,TRBJ2-5,CASSKGQGRETQYF,TGTGCCAGCAGCAAGGGACAGGGACGGGAGACCCAGTACTTC
.,TRBV19,TRBD1,TRBJ1-2,CASSQPGTGYGYTF,TGTGCCAGTAGTCAGCCTGGGACAGGGTATGGCTACACCTTC
.,TRBV5-6,TRBD2,TRBJ2-5,CASSSPGLELETQYF,TGTGCCAGCAGCTCCCCGGGACTAGAGCTGGAGACCCAGTACTTC
.,TRBV4-1,.,TRBJ1-3,CASSQVADTIYF,TGCGCCAGCAGCCAAGTGGCAGACACCATATATTTT
once,TRBV5-1,TRBD1,TRBJ1-6,CASSRQGISSPLHF,TGCGCCAGCAGCCGACAGGGTATAAGTTCACCCCTCCACTTT
.,TRBV29-1,TRBD2,TRBJ2-1,CSVEGRTSGGVSYNEQFF,TGCAGCGTTGAAGGGAGGACTAGCGGGGGAGTATCCTACAATGAGCAGTTCTTC
few,TRBV30,.,TRBJ2-2,CAWAQVTFNTGELFF,TGTGCCTGGGCACAGGTTACTTTTAACACCGGGGAGCTGTTTTTT
.,TRBV6-5,TRBD1,TRBJ1-1,CASSLTGGLEAFF,TGTGCCAGCAGTTTAACAGGGGGCTTGGAAGCTTTCTTT
.,TRBV7-2,.,TRBJ1-1,CASTELLYTEAFF,TGTGCCAGCACCGAGCTGCTTTACACTGAAGCTTTCTTT
.,TRBV4-3,.,TRBJ1-3,CASSQDRQYEGNTIYF,TGCGCCAGCAGCCAAGATAGACAGTATGAAGGAAACACCATATATTTT
once,TRBV14,.,TRBJ2-3,CASSLNTGLAFPDTQYF,TGTGCCAGCAGCCTAAACACGGGGCTAGCGTTCCCAGATACGCAGTATTTT
.,TRBV7-2,.,TRBJ2-5,CASSFIRKETQYF,TGTGCCAGCAGCTTTATCAGAAAAGAGACCCAGTACTTC
.,TRBV24-1,.,TRBJ2-1,CATAAGGTGKNEQFF,TGTGCCACCGCGGCCGGCGGGACGGGCAAAAATGAGCAGTTCTTC
.,TRBV10-3,TRBD1,TRBJ2-7,CAIRGQAIWGEQYF,TGTGCCATCAGGGGACAGGCAATATGGGGCGAGCAGTACTTC
.,TRBV5-6,TRBD1,TRBJ1-4,CASSPLTGDREKLFF,TGTGCCAGCAGCCCGCTGACAGGGGACCGAGAAAAACTGTTTTTT
.,TRBV25-1,TRBD1,TRBJ2-6,CASSYRGAGANVLTF,TGTGCCAGCAGCTACAGGGGGGCAGGGGCCAACGTCCTGACTTTC
.,TRBV12-3/TRBV12-4,.,TRBJ2-7,CASRLLYEQYF,TGTGCCAGCAGACTCCTCTACGAGCAGTACTTC
.,TRBV24-1,.,TRBJ2-3,CATESTDTQYF,TGTGCCACAGAGAGCACAGATACGCAGTATTTT
.,TRBV18,.,TRBJ1-4,CASSQGFYEKLFF,TGTGCCAGCTCACAGGGGTTTTACGAAAAACTGTTTTTT
.,TRBV18,TRBD2,TRBJ2-5,CASSPPPSGGKETQYF,TGTGCCAGCTCACCACCGCCTAGCGGGGGGAAGGAGACCCAGTACTTC
.,TRBV6-6,TRBD1,TRBJ2-2,CASSRTLDRGATGELFF,TGTGCCAGCAGTCGGACCCTGGACAGGGGTGCCACCGGGGAGCTGTTTTTT
.,TRBV2,.,TRBJ1-5,CASSDGSRGGPQHF,TGTGCCAGCAGTGATGGCTCTCGGGGGGGGCCCCAGCATTTT
.,TRBV4-1,.,TRBJ1-6,CASSQVGRISPLHF,TGCGCCAGCAGCCAAGTGGGCAGGATTTCACCCCTCCACTTT
once,TRBV2,TRBD2,TRBJ2-5,CASSEGASGGTRGAQYF,TGTGCCAGCAGTGAGGGGGCTAGCGGGGGGACCCGTGGGGCCCAGTACTTC
few,TRBV6-2/TRBV6-3,TRBD2,TRBJ2-5,CASSYGRLAGGQGETQYF,TGTGCCAGCAGTTACGGGCGACTAGCGGGGGGCCAGGGGGAGACCCAGTACTTC
.,TRBV5-4,TRBD1,TRBJ1-1,CASSLGDRVRSTEAFF,TGTGCCAGCAGCTTGGGGGACAGAGTGCGGTCCACTGAAGCTTTCTTT
.,TRBV5-1,TRBD2,TRBJ2-2,CASTRTSGGLFNTGELFF,TGCGCCAGCACCCGGACTAGCGGGGGGTTATTCAACACCGGGGAGCTGTTTTTT
.,TRBV6-1,.,TRBJ1-4,CASSEQVNEKLFF,TGTGCCAGCAGTGAACAGGTTAATGAAAAACTGTTTTTT
.,TRBV30,TRBD2,TRBJ2-2,CAWSLPSGGTNTGELFF,TGTGCCTGGAGTTTACCTAGCGGGGGGACTAACACCGGGGAGCTGTTTTTT
.,TRBV2,.,TRBJ2-5,CASSARLSETQYF,TGTGCCAGCAGTGCGAGGCTTTCAGAGACCCAGTACTTC
.,TRBV7-2,.,TRBJ2-3,CASSLVWAIGTDTQYF,TGTGCCAGCAGCTTAGTTTGGGCCATAGGCACAGATACGCAGTATTTT
.,TRBV6-5,TRBD1,TRBJ1-1,CASSRQGHTEAFF,TGTGCCAGCAGCCGACAGGGGCACACTGAAGCTTTCTTT
.,TRBV27,TRBD1,TRBJ1-2,CASSRAGTVYGYTF,TGTGCCAGCAGCCGGGCCGGGACAGTCTATGGCTACACCTTC